This T cell receptor (beta chain) was found in a study of T-cell reconstitution after alpha-beta-depleted transplantation in children. This clonotype was seen many times. Preparation of the TCRbeta library involved a method that used unique molecular identifiers. TCRdb independently ran MiXCR on the PCR reads; one entry per CDR3 protein. In the table there are about 230,000 distinct CDR3 sequences, approximately 9.9% of which are singletons. The CDR3 has 13 amino acids. Germline loops: CDR1 GTSNPN, CDR2 SVGIG (reference sequence). Trimming removed 4 bases from V and 8 bases from J; junction bases left unmatched: 8.

This clonotype originated in a human donor who donated a stem cell graft to a child with SCID. The sample consisted of PBMCs from the stem cell graft donor, taken from the stem cell graft. The V call is TRBV30, the J call TRBJ2-1, with 7 positions matching TRBD1. CDR3: CAWTQGIRDEQFF. The DNA of the CDR3 is TGTGCCTGGACACAGGGGATAAGGGATGAGCAGTTCTTC. Supplemented by reference TRBV30 and TRBJ2-1, the full variable domain reads SQTIHQWPATLVQPVGSPLSLECTVEGTSNPNLYWYRQAAGRGLQLLFYSVGIGQISSEVPQNLSASRPQDRQFILSSKKLLLSDSGFYLCAWTQGIRDEQFFGPGTRLTVL.